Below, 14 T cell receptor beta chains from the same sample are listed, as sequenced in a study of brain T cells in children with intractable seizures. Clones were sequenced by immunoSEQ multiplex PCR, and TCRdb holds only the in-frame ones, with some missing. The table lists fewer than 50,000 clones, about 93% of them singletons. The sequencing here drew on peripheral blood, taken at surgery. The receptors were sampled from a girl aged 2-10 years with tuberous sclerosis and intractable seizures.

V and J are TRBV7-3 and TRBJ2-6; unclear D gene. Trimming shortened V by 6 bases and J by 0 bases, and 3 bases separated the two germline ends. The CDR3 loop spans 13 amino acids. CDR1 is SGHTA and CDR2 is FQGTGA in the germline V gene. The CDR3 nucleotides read TGTGCCAGCAGGGGCTCTGGGGCCAACGTCCTGACTTTC. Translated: CASRGSGANVLTF.

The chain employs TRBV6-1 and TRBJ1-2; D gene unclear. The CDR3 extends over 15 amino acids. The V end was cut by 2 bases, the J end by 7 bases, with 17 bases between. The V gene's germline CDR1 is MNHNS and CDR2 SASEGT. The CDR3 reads CASSEYRTSPIGYTF. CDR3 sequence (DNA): TGTGCCAGCAGTGAATATCGGACCAGCCCTATTGGCTACACCTTC.

CDR3 protein: CAISEGGLAGQETQYF. CDR3 DNA sequence: TGTGCCATCAGTGAGGGGGGACTAGCGGGCCAAGAGACCCAGTACTTC. The chain links TRBV10-3 to TRBJ2-5; TRBD2 agrees at 12 bases. V dropped 2 bases and J dropped 1; count of bases not matched to a gene: 2. The germline V gene has CDR1 ENHRY and CDR2 SYGVKD. The CDR3 is made up of 16 amino acids.

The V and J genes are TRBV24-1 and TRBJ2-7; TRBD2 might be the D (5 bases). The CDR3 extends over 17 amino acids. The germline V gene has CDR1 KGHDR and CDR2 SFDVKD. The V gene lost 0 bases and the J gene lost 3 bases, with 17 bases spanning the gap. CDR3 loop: CATSDLRRGRKSYEQYV. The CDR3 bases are TGTGCCACCAGTGATTTGCGGAGAGGGCGAAAAAGCTACGAGCAGTACGTC.

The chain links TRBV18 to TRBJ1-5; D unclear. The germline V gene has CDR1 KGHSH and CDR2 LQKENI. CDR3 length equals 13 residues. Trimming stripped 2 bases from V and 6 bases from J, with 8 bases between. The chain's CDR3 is CASSPGYAQPQHF. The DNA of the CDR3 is TGTGCCAGCTCACCAGGGTATGCTCAGCCCCAGCATTTT.

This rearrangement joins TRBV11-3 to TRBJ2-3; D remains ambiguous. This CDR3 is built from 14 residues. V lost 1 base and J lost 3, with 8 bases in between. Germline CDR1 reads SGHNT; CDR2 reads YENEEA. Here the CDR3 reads CASSLGGRTDTQYF. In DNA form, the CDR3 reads TGTGCCAGCAGCTTAGGGGGAAGAACAGATACGCAGTATTTT. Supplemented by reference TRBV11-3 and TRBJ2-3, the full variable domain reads EAGVVQSPRYKIIEKKQPVAFWCNPISGHNTLYWYLQNLGQGPELLIRYENEEAVDDSQLPKDRFSAERLKGVDSTLKIQPAELGDSAVYLCASSLGGRTDTQYFGPGTRLTVL.

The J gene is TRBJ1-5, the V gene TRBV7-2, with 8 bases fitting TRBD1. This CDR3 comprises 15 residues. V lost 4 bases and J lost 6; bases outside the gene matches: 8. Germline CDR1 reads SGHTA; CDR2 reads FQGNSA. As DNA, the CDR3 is TGTGCCAGCAGCTCAAGGACAGGGCCGAGTCAGCCCCAGCATTTT. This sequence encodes CASSSRTGPSQPQHF.

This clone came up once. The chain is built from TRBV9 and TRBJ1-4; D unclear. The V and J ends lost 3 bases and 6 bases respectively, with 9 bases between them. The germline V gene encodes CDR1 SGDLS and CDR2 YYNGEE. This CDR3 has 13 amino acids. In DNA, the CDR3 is TGTGCCAGCAGCGCGAGACCGGATGAAAAACTGTTTTTT. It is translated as CASSARPDEKLFF. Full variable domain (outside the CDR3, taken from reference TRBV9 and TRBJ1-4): DSGVTQTPKHLITATGQRVTLRCSPRSGDLSVYWYQQSLDQGLQFLIQYYNGEERAKGNILERFSAQQFPDLHSELNLSSLELGDSALYFCASSARPDEKLFFGSGTQLSVL.

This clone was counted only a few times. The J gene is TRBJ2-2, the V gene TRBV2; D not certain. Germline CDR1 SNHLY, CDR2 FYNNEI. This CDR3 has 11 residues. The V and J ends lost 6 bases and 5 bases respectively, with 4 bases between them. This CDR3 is CASRGTGELFF. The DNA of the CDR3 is TGTGCCAGCAGGGGAACCGGGGAGCTGTTTTTT.

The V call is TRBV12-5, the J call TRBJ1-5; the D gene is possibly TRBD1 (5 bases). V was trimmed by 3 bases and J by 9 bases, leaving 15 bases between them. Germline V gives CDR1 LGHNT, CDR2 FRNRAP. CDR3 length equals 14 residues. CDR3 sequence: CASGFYSGGSPQHF. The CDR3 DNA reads TGTGCTAGTGGTTTTTATTCCGGGGGTTCGCCCCAGCATTTT. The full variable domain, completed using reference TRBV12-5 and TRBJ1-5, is DARVTQTPRHKVTEMGQEVTMRCQPILGHNTVFWYRQTMMQGLELLAYFRNRAPLDDSGMPKDRFSAEMPDATLATLKIQPSEPRDSAVYFCASGFYSGGSPQHFGDGTRLSIL.

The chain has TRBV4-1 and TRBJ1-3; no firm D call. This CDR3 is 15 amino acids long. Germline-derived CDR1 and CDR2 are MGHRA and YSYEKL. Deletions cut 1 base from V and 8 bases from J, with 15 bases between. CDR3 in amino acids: CASSQGPVGGDTIYF. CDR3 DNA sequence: TGCGCCAGCAGCCAAGGACCGGTGGGTGGGGACACCATATATTTT.

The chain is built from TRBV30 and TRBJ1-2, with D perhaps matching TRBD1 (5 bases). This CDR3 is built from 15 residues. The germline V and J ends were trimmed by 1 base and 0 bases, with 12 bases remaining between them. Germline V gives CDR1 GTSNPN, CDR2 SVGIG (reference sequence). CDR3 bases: TGTGCCTGGAGTGGACTCGGACACCCTAACTATGGCTACACCTTC. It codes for CAWSGLGHPNYGYTF. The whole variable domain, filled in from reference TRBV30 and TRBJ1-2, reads SQTIHQWPATLVQPVGSPLSLECTVEGTSNPNLYWYRQAAGRGLQLLFYSVGIGQISSEVPQNLSASRPQDRQFILSSKKLLLSDSGFYLCAWSGLGHPNYGYTFGSGTRLTVV.

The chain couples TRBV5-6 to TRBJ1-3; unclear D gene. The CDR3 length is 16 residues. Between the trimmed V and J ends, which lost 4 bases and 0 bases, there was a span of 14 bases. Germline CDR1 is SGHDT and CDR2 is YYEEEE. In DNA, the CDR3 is TGTGCCAGCAGCGATCGGACGGGAGCCTCTGGAAACACCATATATTTT. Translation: CASSDRTGASGNTIYF.

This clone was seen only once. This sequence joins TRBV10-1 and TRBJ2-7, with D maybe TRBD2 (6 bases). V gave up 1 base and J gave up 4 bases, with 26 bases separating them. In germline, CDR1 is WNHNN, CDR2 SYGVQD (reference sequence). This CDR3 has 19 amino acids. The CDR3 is CASSEFGPGTPPPVYEQYV. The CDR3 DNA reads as TGCGCCAGCAGTGAGTTTGGCCCCGGGACTCCTCCCCCAGTATACGAGCAGTACGTC.